The rows below give T cell receptor beta chains drawn from one sample of a study of response to subunit inactivated influenza vaccine. One entry per CDR3 protein, called by TCRdb with MiXCR from the RT-PCR reads. The sample includes 650,000 to 700,000 distinct CDR3 sequences, approximately 14% of them seen just once. Material: PBMCs from blood, obtained 11 to 12 days after vaccination. The source of these receptors is a man aged 45 to 65 who received an inactivated influenza vaccine. The CDR3 runs from the conserved cysteine through the conserved F or W. Each record gives: V gene, J gene, clone size, D gene, CDR3 protein, CDR3 DNA. D genes are given only for firm matches. A row's size may be missing; if present it is once, few, many or a size class.

V: TRBV7-2
J: TRBJ2-1
size: many
D: TRBD1
CDR3: CASGGTGAYNEQFF
DNA: TGTGCCAGCGGCGGGACAGGGGCCTACAATGAGCAGTTCTTC

V: TRBV6-1
J: TRBJ1-2
size: .
D: TRBD1
CDR3: CASPRGTASRTSGYTF
DNA: TGTGCCAGCCCTCGTGGGACAGCCTCCCGTACTTCTGGCTACACCTTC

V: TRBV28
J: TRBJ2-7
size: many
D: TRBD2
CDR3: CASSQGLAGVYEQYF
DNA: TGTGCCAGCAGCCAAGGACTAGCGGGAGTCTACGAGCAGTACTTC

V: TRBV6-1
J: TRBJ2-7
size: few
D: .
CDR3: CASIPPGEYEQYF
DNA: TGTGCCAGCATCCCTCCGGGGGAGTACGAGCAGTACTTC

V: TRBV15
J: TRBJ2-7
size: .
D: TRBD1
CDR3: CATSRTPGQTYEQYF
DNA: TGTGCCACCAGCAGGACTCCGGGACAGACCTACGAGCAGTACTTC

V: TRBV7-2
J: TRBJ2-7
size: few
D: TRBD2
CDR3: CASRQASGQTYEQYF
DNA: TGTGCCAGCAGACAAGCTAGCGGGCAGACCTACGAGCAGTACTTC

V: TRBV29-1
J: TRBJ2-2
size: many
D: TRBD1
CDR3: CSVAGQGATGELFF
DNA: TGCAGCGTTGCTGGACAGGGGGCTACCGGGGAGCTGTTTTTT

V: TRBV5-1
J: TRBJ2-5
size: few
D: .
CDR3: CASSGQDGETQYF
DNA: TGCGCCAGCAGCGGCCAGGACGGAGAGACCCAGTACTTC

V: TRBV7-6
J: TRBJ2-5
size: few
D: .
CDR3: CAVGTQYF
DNA: TGTGCCGTGGGGACCCAGTACTTC

V: TRBV12-3/TRBV12-4
J: TRBJ1-3
size: many
D: .
CDR3: CASNPLPVRTIYF
DNA: TGTGCCAGCAACCCCCTTCCTGTACGCACCATATATTTT

V: TRBV29-1
J: TRBJ2-1
size: few
D: .
CDR3: CSAAGGGFYNEQFF
DNA: TGCAGCGCCGCCGGGGGTGGATTCTACAATGAGCAGTTCTTC

V: TRBV6-1
J: TRBJ2-5
size: few
D: .
CDR3: CASSELSTRRETQYF
DNA: TGTGCCAGCAGTGAACTTTCGACTAGGCGGGAGACCCAGTACTTC

V: TRBV6-1
J: TRBJ2-7
size: few
D: TRBD2
CDR3: CASSTGTRTSYEQYF
DNA: TGTGCCAGCAGTACCGGGACTAGAACGTCCTACGAGCAGTACTTC

V: TRBV20-1
J: TRBJ2-7
size: .
D: .
CDR3: CSAVLRDGLYEQYF
DNA: TGCAGTGCAGTCCTCCGGGACGGATTATACGAGCAGTACTTC

V: TRBV19
J: TRBJ2-2
size: .
D: .
CDR3: CASSTRQKSNTGELFF
DNA: TGTGCCAGTAGTACCCGACAGAAGTCGAACACCGGGGAGCTGTTTTTT

V: TRBV12-3/TRBV12-4
J: TRBJ2-7
size: .
D: .
CDR3: CASSGGGLSYEQYF
DNA: TGTGCCAGCAGTGGAGGGGGCCTCTCCTACGAGCAGTACTTC

V: TRBV7-6
J: TRBJ2-7
size: few
D: TRBD2
CDR3: CASSLGAGTSYVHEQYF
DNA: TGTGCCAGCAGCTTAGGGGCCGGGACTAGTTATGTCCACGAGCAGTACTTC

V: TRBV7-2
J: TRBJ1-1
size: few
D: .
CDR3: CASSAQLGNTEAFF
DNA: TGTGCCAGCAGCGCCCAACTGGGGAACACTGAAGCTTTCTTT

V: TRBV20-1
J: TRBJ2-5
size: .
D: .
CDR3: CSARWMGETQYF
DNA: TGCAGTGCTAGGTGGATGGGGGAGACCCAGTACTTC

V: TRBV10-3
J: TRBJ2-1
size: few
D: TRBD1
CDR3: CATGQGMNEQFF
DNA: TGTGCCACGGGACAGGGGATGAATGAGCAGTTCTTC

V: TRBV6-1
J: TRBJ2-5
size: few
D: TRBD2
CDR3: CASRERLAGVQETQYF
DNA: TGTGCCAGCAGAGAGAGACTAGCGGGAGTTCAAGAGACCCAGTACTTC

V: TRBV20-1
J: TRBJ2-1
size: few
D: .
CDR3: CSAPRPGHYNEQFF
DNA: TGCAGTGCTCCGAGACCTGGGCACTACAATGAGCAGTTCTTC

V: TRBV20-1
J: TRBJ1-1
size: .
D: .
CDR3: CSARDRGATKEVNTEAFF
DNA: TGCAGTGCTAGAGATCGTGGGGCCACCAAGGAGGTGAACACTGAAGCTTTCTTT

V: TRBV4-1
J: TRBJ2-3
size: few
D: TRBD2
CDR3: CASSGLAGLTDTQYF
DNA: TGCGCCAGCAGCGGACTAGCGGGGCTAACAGATACGCAGTATTTT

V: TRBV7-9
J: TRBJ2-4
size: .
D: .
CDR3: CASSLSNQNIQYF
DNA: TGTGCCAGCAGCTTGAGCAACCAAAACATTCAGTACTTC

V: TRBV28
J: TRBJ2-2
size: .
D: TRBD2
CDR3: CASMGLAGGNTGELFF
DNA: TGTGCCAGCATGGGGCTAGCGGGGGGTAACACCGGGGAGCTGTTTTTT

V: TRBV20-1
J: TRBJ1-1
size: few
D: .
CDR3: CSARDWLNTEAFF
DNA: TGCAGTGCTAGAGATTGGCTGAACACTGAAGCTTTCTTT

V: TRBV3-1
J: TRBJ2-1
size: .
D: TRBD2
CDR3: CASGRLAGAPGTYNEQFF
DNA: TGTGCCAGCGGACGACTAGCGGGAGCCCCAGGAACCTACAATGAGCAGTTCTTC

V: TRBV20-1
J: TRBJ2-2
size: few
D: TRBD2
CDR3: CSASTSGGVTGELFF
DNA: TGCAGTGCTAGCACTAGCGGGGGGGTTACCGGGGAGCTGTTTTTT

V: TRBV5-6
J: TRBJ2-1
size: .
D: .
CDR3: CASSFFDSGAQFF
DNA: TGTGCCAGCAGCTTTTTCGACAGCGGAGCACAGTTCTTC

V: TRBV29-1
J: TRBJ1-1
size: .
D: .
CDR3: CSVEDHGAGAFF
DNA: TGCAGCGTTGAAGATCACGGGGCGGGAGCTTTCTTT

V: TRBV20-1
J: TRBJ2-6
size: .
D: TRBD2
CDR3: CSARGSDGRAAGANVLTF
DNA: TGCAGTGCTAGAGGATCGGACGGGAGGGCCGCTGGGGCCAACGTCCTGACTTTC

V: TRBV4-1
J: TRBJ1-5
size: .
D: .
CDR3: CASSQTPLLSNQPQHF
DNA: TGCGCCAGCAGCCAGACCCCTTTATTAAGCAATCAGCCCCAGCATTTT

V: TRBV12-2
J: TRBJ1-6
size: .
D: .
CDR3: CASRCRDRGSSYNSPLHF
DNA: TGTGCAAGTCGCTGCCGGGACAGGGGGAGCTCCTATAATTCACCCCTCCACTTT

V: TRBV12-3/TRBV12-4
J: TRBJ2-1
size: few
D: TRBD1
CDR3: CASSLPGQGVHEQFF
DNA: TGTGCCAGCAGTTTGCCCGGACAGGGGGTACACGAGCAGTTCTTC

V: TRBV4-3
J: TRBJ1-6
size: few
D: .
CDR3: CASSLSGTRENSPLHF
DNA: TGCGCCAGCAGCCTGTCAGGGACAAGAGAAAATTCACCCCTCCACTTT

V: TRBV5-1
J: TRBJ1-2
size: few
D: TRBD1
CDR3: CASSLDAGGYGYTF
DNA: TGCGCCAGCAGCTTGGATGCAGGGGGCTATGGCTACACCTTC

V: TRBV5-5
J: TRBJ1-3
size: few
D: .
CDR3: CASSLEVAGYGSGNTIYF
DNA: TGTGCCAGCAGCTTGGAAGTCGCAGGGTATGGCTCTGGAAACACCATATATTTT

V: TRBV12-3/TRBV12-4
J: TRBJ2-2
size: .
D: TRBD2
CDR3: CASTLSGGRAGELFF
DNA: TGTGCCAGCACCCTTAGCGGGGGGCGGGCCGGGGAGCTGTTTTTT